This paragraph reports one T cell receptor (beta chain). As yet, its antigen is unknown. Trimming removed 5 bases from V and 2 bases from J, with 13 bases in between. The CDR3 contains 15 residues. Germline CDR1 and CDR2: MNHEY and SVGEGT. A single record per CDR3 protein comes from TCRdb applying MiXCR to the 5' RACE reads. The sample holds more than 95,000 distinct CDR3 sequences, roughly 15% seen once. This sample is part of a study of T cells after yellow fever vaccination. Study observations and caveats: The booster response re-showed most primary clones: around 96% CD4, approximately 90% CD8. The secondary T-cell response peaked on day 5, not day 15, but was weaker.

The chain couples TRBV6-2 or TRBV6-3 to TRBJ1-3, with TRBD1 as a possible D gene (6 bases). The sequencing here drew on CD8+ T cells sorted from PBMCs, taken 5 days after the yellow fever booster vaccination. This sequence originates from a man aged 18 to 30 who received the YFV17D yellow fever vaccine. The CDR3 sequence: CASSRRTATGNTIYF. The CDR3 DNA follows: TGTGCCAGCAGTAGACGGACAGCAACTGGAAACACCATATATTTT.